This TCR beta chain originates from a study of blood T cell repertoires in COVID-19. V shed 0 bases and J shed 2 bases, with 10 bases lying between them. The germline CDR1 and CDR2 sequences are ENHRY and SYGVKD. This CDR3 contains 15 residues. Data came from immunoSEQ multiplex PCR; TCRdb stores just in-frame clones and leaves some out. This table has about 130,000 clones, roughly four fifths appearing once. This rearrangement joins TRBV10-3 to TRBJ2-5; D unclear. This TCR was sampled from a man aged 25-40 years who had recovered from COVID-19. The material sequenced was PBMCs or T cells enriched from blood (not recorded which). CDR3 DNA: TGTGCCATCAGTGAGTCATATCAGGTACAAGAGACCCAGTACTTC. This gives the protein CAISESYQVQETQYF.